This T cell receptor beta chain was profiled in a study of T cell clonality in common variable immunodeficiency (dated by TCRdb to between 2014 and 2017). Both CVID patients and healthy controls were predominantly of Caucasian heritage. Heparinized peripheral whole blood samples of roughly 5 to 9 ml were obtained from each donor. Genomic DNA from adults with common variable immune deficiency (CVID) and from healthy adult controls was the source for sequencing TCRbeta CDR3 repertoires. The control group was made up of about 22 healthy adult volunteers (about ten male and 12 female) whose ages ranged from roughly 23 to 70 years, with a mean age of almost 35. Diluted blood was subjected to density centrifugation over Hypaque 1077 or Ficoll-Paque for isolation of peripheral blood mononuclear cells. Genomic DNA was obtained from unsorted mononuclear cells through either Qiagen column purification or a centrifugation-based method.

Spanning cysteine to phenylalanine, the CDR3 consists of 14 amino acids. The CDR3 was read in part: 33 bases, with the frame set at base 1. CDR1 and CDR2 were assigned from the germline V gene as SQVTM and ANQGSEA. V and J are trimmed by 4 bases and 2 bases, and the gene matches miss 6 bases of the junction. In this sample, this clone turned up many times. Which antigen it targets is not known. The read terminates 3 residues before the CDR3 end, so the remaining end is supplied by the germline J gene. Equivalent amounts of genomic DNA from CVID and control samples were used as sequencing input. For every sample, a 60 bp segment covering the rearranged TCRbeta CDR3 region was amplified and then sequenced. TCRbeta amplification used the immunoSEQ assay, a bias-corrected multiplex PCR with high-throughput sequencing. The source study handled its data this way. Each unique nucleotide sequence was treated as a clone and annotated with V, D and J genes, copy number and frequency. Sequences were labeled productive if in frame, and non-productive if out of frame or containing stop codons. Clonality was calculated from Shannon's entropy as previously described. Mean CDR3 Kyte-Doolittle hydropathy was derived from the predicted amino acid sequences of productive clones. Hierarchical clustering of scaled V gene usage was performed with the R hclust function using Manhattan distance and complete linkage. Sharing of clones by CDR3 amino acid sequence was evaluated through resampling of 12 repertoires per group over 100 rounds. Repertoires were searched for approximately 70 published EBV-specific and nearly 250 published CMV-specific TCRbeta sequences. After a couple of CVID samples that produced fewer than 10,000 sequences were dropped from the analysis, 42 CVID repertoires remained. Sourced from immuneACCESS, this table was stored by TCRdb with only in-frame sequences that have V and J called. A share of the clones is absent; for the studies checked, an unresolved V gene accounts for under half, and the remainder has no known explanation. Clone size and V and J calls were adopted from that table, with D and trimming inferred from the DNA. This sample includes tens of thousands of clones, and none of them was observed just once. The ten largest clonotypes hold around 4% of the sample.

General findings and caveats noted by the study authors: Correlations between repertoire features and clinical complications were limited by patient heterogeneity within the CVID cohort. According to the authors, figuring out what caused the increased clonality in CVID would require sequencing the repertoires of T cell subpopulations. Even though DNA input was equal, the average per sample came to 80,000 to 100,000 unique sequences for controls compared with roughly 30,000 for CVID samples. Fewer TCRbeta clones were shared among CVID subjects than among healthy controls (p < 0.0001). TCRbeta clonality was higher in CVID subjects than in healthy controls (t-test p = 0.018), and the increase was most characteristic of about a third of subjects. Fewer deletions and N-nucleotide insertions were reportedly observed in CVID TCRbeta sequences, and highly modified clones with 13 or more V deletions were reportedly absent from CVID TCRbeta sequences.

The sequence is built from TRBV29-1 and TRBJ2-3, with 7 bases aligning to TRBD1. The sequence derives from a person aged 18-70 years in good health. Sequenced: peripheral blood mononuclear cells. The CDR3 DNA, read in part, is TGCAGCGTTGTTACCGGGACAGACACAGATACG. It is translated as CSVVTGTDTDT. The CDR3, in full, reads CSVVTGTDTDTQYF.